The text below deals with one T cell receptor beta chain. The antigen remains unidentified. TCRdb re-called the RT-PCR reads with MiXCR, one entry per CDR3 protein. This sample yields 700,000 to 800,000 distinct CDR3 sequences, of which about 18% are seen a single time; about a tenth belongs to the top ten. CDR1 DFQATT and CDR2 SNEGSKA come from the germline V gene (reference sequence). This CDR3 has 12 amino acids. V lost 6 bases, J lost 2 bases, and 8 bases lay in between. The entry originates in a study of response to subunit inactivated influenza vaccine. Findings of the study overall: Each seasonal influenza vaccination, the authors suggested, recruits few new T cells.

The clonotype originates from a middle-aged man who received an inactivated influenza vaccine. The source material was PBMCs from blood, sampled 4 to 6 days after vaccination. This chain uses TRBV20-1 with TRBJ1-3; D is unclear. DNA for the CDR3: TGCAGTGCGATGGTCCCTGGAAACACCATATATTTT. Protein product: CSAMVPGNTIYF.